Listed here is a single TCR beta chain. The germline V and J ends were trimmed by 0 bases and 5 bases, with 6 bases remaining between them. The CDR3 has 13 amino acids. Germline lookup yields CDR1 SGHRS and CDR2 YFSETQ. This sample is part of a study of shared clonotypes between healthy human individuals. Sequencing was performed with immunoSEQ multiplex PCR; in TCRdb, only in-frame clones are kept and a portion is missing. Among approximately 1,500,000 clones listed, roughly 96% were seen once. The sequence was collected from a man aged 30 to 45 in good health. The V call is TRBV5-1, the J call TRBJ2-1; D gene unclear. Sequencing was done on a sample of naive CD4+ T cells sorted from blood. Subset of the sample: CD45RA+ positively selected. The CDR3 here is CASSLDADNEQFF. The CDR3 DNA reads as TGCGCCAGCAGCTTGGACGCGGACAATGAGCAGTTCTTC.